This T cell receptor beta chain was sequenced in a study of T cells in Graves' hyperthyroidism and ophthalmopathy. This clonotype has just a few counts. Clinicians diagnosed patients from clinical symptoms, serum thyroxine and TRAb, thyroid ultrasound and orbital computed tomography. Amplified TCR beta CDR3 regions came from RNA transcripts. A first-round RT-PCR of the TCR CDR3 used the HTBI primer set. TCRdb passed the multiplex PCR reads through MiXCR, listing each CDR3 protein once. The sample includes more than 350,000 distinct CDR3 sequences, 15% of them seen just once. The CDR3 sequence is 15 residues long. CDR1 is LGHDT, CDR2 YNNKEL, per germline (reference sequence). V gave up 5 bases and J gave up 0 bases, with 11 bases separating them.

Sequencing was carried out using blood. The rearrangement uses TRBV3-1 and TRBJ1-3; D is ambiguous. The sequence came from a woman in her sixties with Graves' ophthalmopathy. In DNA form, the CDR3 reads TGTGCCAGCAGCACGGGCGTGATCTCTGGAAACACCATATATTTT. Encoded protein: CASSTGVISGNTIYF.